These T cell receptor beta chains were read from a single sample in a study of CD8+CD57+ T cells in acquired aplastic anemia. From the reads, TCRdb called clonotypes with MiXCR, one entry per CDR3 protein. The sample gives 450,000 to 600,000 distinct CDR3 sequences, around 30% of which show up once; around 0.82% is in the top ten. Sample: sorted CD4+, CD8+, or CD8+CD57+ T cells (not recorded which) from PBMCs. These receptors were collected from a human donor with aplastic anemia. Both conserved end residues are trimmed from each CDR3.

v_call	j_call	cdr3_aa
TRBV20-1	TRBJ2-3	SAPTLQLAAGADTQY
TRBV11-2	TRBJ1-2	ASSLGTRATSNYGYT
TRBV12-3/TRBV12-4	TRBJ2-7	ASSFNTYEQY
TRBV24-1	TRBJ2-2	AISPGLAGYTGELF
TRBV30	TRBJ2-3	AWSVPHTQY
TRBV20-1	TRBJ2-7	SARDGSGLADEQY
TRBV7-3	TRBJ2-3	ASSGGTMADTQY
TRBV5-6	TRBJ2-3	ASSLLAGSTDTQY
TRBV5-1	TRBJ2-5	ASSETSGRGLRETQY
TRBV4-2	TRBJ1-4	ASSQVRGNEKLF
TRBV3-1	TRBJ1-2	ASSQAVGRTYGYT
TRBV12-3/TRBV12-4	TRBJ2-7	ASRGGWEQY
TRBV6-2/TRBV6-3	TRBJ2-2	ASSEVNTGELF
TRBV7-3	TRBJ2-6	ASSISSGANVLT
TRBV20-1	TRBJ2-7	SVSGGQTYEQY
TRBV5-1	TRBJ2-5	ASSLAPAGGMETQY
TRBV10-1	TRBJ2-1	ASSDGGKNYNEQF
TRBV9	TRBJ2-1	ASSARLAGGPQF
TRBV7-9	TRBJ2-5	ASSLGLELQETQY
TRBV5-8	TRBJ2-5	ASSHQTSGRAETQY
TRBV15	TRBJ1-5	ATSRDRQPQH
TRBV12-3/TRBV12-4	TRBJ1-5	ASSLAGEGNQPQH
TRBV9	TRBJ2-1	ASSVRITQTSSYNEQF
TRBV7-2	TRBJ2-7	ASSLAFSTGVYEQY
TRBV9	TRBJ2-5	ASSVEAGQGETQY
TRBV30	TRBJ2-3	ACRPRRLGSTDTQY
TRBV10-3	TRBJ1-1	AISESVGGWSEAF
TRBV7-8	TRBJ2-7	ASSLYGREGYEQY
TRBV10-3	TRBJ1-2	ASSSGTLYGYT
TRBV7-3	TRBJ2-2	ASSLTGGSFTGELF
TRBV11-2	TRBJ1-1	ASSLVGEDTEAF
TRBV2	TRBJ2-5	ASSEAQGLLGTQY
TRBV2	TRBJ2-2	ASRGGVNTGELF
TRBV10-2	TRBJ1-2	ASSPVRGGYGYT
TRBV4-3	TRBJ2-7	ASSQVPIRSYEQY
TRBV5-1	TRBJ2-5	ASSSQPSGQQETQY
TRBV6-1	TRBJ2-3	ASSDDGSGDTQY